This T cell receptor (beta chain) was found in a study of graft-versus-host responses after intestinal transplantation. Here immunoSEQ multiplex PCR was the method, and the copy in TCRdb shows in-frame clones only, minus some. The sample contains some 80,000 clones, around 90% of which appear only once. Study-wide points: High graft-versus-host to host-versus-graft clonal ratios were seen in allografts of patients with graft-donor T cell macrochimerism.

A note on this clone: As yet, its antigen is unknown.

J gave up 10 bases and V 8 bases, and 9 bases lay outside the gene matches. The CDR3 covers 15 residues. Germline V lookup: CDR1 SGHAT, CDR2 FQNNGV. The chain employs TRBV11-2 and TRBJ2-1; 15 nucleotides agree with TRBD2. The receptor was derived from a human donor who was the organ donor for an intestinal transplant. The sequences come from unstimulated CD8+ T cells sorted from spleen or lymph node cells, collected before transplant. CDR3 loop: CASRYGTSGGSEQFF. In DNA form, the CDR3 reads TGTGCCAGCCGCTATGGGACTAGCGGGGGGTCCGAGCAGTTCTTC.